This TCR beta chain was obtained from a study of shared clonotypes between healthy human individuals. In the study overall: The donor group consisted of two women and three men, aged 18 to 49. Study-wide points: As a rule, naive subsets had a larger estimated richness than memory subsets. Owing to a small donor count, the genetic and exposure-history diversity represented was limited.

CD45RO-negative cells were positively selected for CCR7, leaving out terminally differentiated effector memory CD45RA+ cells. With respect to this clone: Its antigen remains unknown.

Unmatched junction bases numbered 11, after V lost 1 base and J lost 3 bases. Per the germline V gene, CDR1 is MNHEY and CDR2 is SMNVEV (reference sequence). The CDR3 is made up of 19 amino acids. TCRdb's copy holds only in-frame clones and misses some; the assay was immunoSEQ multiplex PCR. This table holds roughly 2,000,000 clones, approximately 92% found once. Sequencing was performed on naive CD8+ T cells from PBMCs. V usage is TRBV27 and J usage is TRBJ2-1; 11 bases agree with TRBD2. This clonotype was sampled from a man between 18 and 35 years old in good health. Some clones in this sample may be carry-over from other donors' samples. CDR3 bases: TGTGCCAGCAGTTTATTGACTAAGCTGGGACTAGCGGTCTACAATGAGCAGTTCTTC. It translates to CASSLLTKLGLAVYNEQFF.